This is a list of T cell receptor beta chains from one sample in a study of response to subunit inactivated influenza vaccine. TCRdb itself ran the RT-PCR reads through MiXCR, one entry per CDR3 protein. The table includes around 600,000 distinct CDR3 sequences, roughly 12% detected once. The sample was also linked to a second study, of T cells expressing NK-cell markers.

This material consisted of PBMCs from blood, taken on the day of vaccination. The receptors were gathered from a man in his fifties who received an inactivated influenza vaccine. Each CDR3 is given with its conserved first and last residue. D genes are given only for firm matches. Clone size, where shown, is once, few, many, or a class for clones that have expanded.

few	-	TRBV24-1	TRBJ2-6	TGTGCCACCAGTCCGGACTCTGGGGCCAACGTCCTGACTTTC	CATSPDSGANVLTF
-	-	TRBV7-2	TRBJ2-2	TGTGCCAGCAGCTCCCGGGACCCAGTCCGGGAGCTGTTTTTT	CASSSRDPVRELFF
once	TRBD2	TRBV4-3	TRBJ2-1	TGCGCCAGCAGCCAAGCCGGGACTAGCGGGTACAATGAGCAGTTCTTC	CASSQAGTSGYNEQFF
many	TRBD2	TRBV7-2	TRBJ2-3	TGTGCCAGCAGCTTAGTTGTGACTAGCGGGGATACGCAGTATTTT	CASSLVVTSGDTQYF
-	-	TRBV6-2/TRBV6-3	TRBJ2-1	TGTGCCAGCAGTTACCCAGGCTCCTACAATGAGCAGTTCTTC	CASSYPGSYNEQFF
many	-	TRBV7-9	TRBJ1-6	TGTGCCAGCAGCCCCCAGAGCTCCTATAATTCACCCCTCCACTTT	CASSPQSSYNSPLHF
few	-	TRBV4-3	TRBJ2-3	TGCGCCAGCAGCCGGGGGCTCCCTGGGGCAGATACGCAGTATTTT	CASSRGLPGADTQYF
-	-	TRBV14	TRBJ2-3	TGTGCCAGCAGCCACCTGGGGGCGACCGATACGCAGTATTTT	CASSHLGATDTQYF
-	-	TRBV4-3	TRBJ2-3	TGCGCCAGCAGCCAAGGTTCAGATACGCAGTATTTT	CASSQGSDTQYF
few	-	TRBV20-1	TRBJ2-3	TGCAGTGCTAGAGACGATACAGGGTCCGATACGCAGTATTTT	CSARDDTGSDTQYF
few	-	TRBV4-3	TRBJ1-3	TGCGCCAGCAGCCAAGGCCAGGGGTGGTCTGGAAACACCATATATTTT	CASSQGQGWSGNTIYF
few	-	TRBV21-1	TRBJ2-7	TGTGCCAGCAGCAAAGATCTTAGGCTTACGATCGAGCAGTACTTC	CASSKDLRLTIEQYF
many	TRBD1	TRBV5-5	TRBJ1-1	TGTGCCAGCAGCTTGGGGACAGGCGGCCAGAACACTGAAGCTTTCTTT	CASSLGTGGQNTEAFF
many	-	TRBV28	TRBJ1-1	TGTGCCAGCAGTTTAAACGACGGCGGGGTAGGACGAGCTTTCTTT	CASSLNDGGVGRAFF
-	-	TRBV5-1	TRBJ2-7	TGCGCCAGCAGCCCAGGTCCGGGGAGGGAGCAGTACTTC	CASSPGPGREQYF
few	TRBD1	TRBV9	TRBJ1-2	TGTGCCAGCAGCGTGAATCCGGGACAGGGATATGGCTACACCTTC	CASSVNPGQGYGYTF
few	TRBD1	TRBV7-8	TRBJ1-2	TGTGCCAGCAGCTATACCGGGACAGGGGATGTTGGCTACACCTTC	CASSYTGTGDVGYTF
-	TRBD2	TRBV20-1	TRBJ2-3	TGCAGTGCGACAGCTAGCGGGGGCCCGGATACGCAGTATTTT	CSATASGGPDTQYF
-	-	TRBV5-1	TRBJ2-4	TGCGCCAGCAATTCAGACGGGGGAGCCAAAAACATTCAGTACTTC	CASNSDGGAKNIQYF
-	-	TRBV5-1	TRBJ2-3	TGCGCCAGCAGCTTGGCGCGGAGTTACACAGATACGCAGTATTTT	CASSLARSYTDTQYF
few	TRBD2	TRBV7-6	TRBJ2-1	TGTGCCAGCAGCCTCTCAGCGGGGGCTTACAATGAGCAGTTCTTC	CASSLSAGAYNEQFF
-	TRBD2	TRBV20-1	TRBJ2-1	TGCAGTGCTAGAGATCCTTACAGACTAGCGGCTACTAAAGGATTGCAGTTCTTC	CSARDPYRLAATKGLQFF
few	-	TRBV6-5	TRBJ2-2	TGTGCCAGCAGTTACGGTGGTTCCAGAAACACCGGGGAGCTGTTTTTT	CASSYGGSRNTGELFF
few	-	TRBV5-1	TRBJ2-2	TGCGCCAGCAGCCCACAGGGAGGAGGCACCGGGGAGCTGTTTTTT	CASSPQGGGTGELFF
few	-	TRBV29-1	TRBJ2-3	TGCAGCTACTCAGGGGGGAGCACAGATACGCAGTATTTT	CSYSGGSTDTQYF
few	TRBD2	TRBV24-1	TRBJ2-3	TGTGCCACCAGTGACTTAAAGCGGGGGAGCACAGATACGCAGTATTTT	CATSDLKRGSTDTQYF
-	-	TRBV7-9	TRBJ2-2	TGTGCCAGCAGCTTTAGACAGGCGGAGGACACCGGGGAGCTGTTTTTT	CASSFRQAEDTGELFF
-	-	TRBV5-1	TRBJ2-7	TGCGCCAGCAGACCCTCCAGGGGCGATGAGGAGCAGTACTTC	CASRPSRGDEEQYF
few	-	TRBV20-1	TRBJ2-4	TGCAGTGCCGCTGGACTAAACGGCAACATTCAGTACTTC	CSAAGLNGNIQYF
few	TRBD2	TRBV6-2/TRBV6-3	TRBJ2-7	TGTGCCAGCACCGACCGGACTAGCGGGGTTTACGAGCAGTACTTC	CASTDRTSGVYEQYF
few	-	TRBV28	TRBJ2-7	TGTGCCAGCAGCCGACCGGGACAAGTTATCTACGAGCAGTACTTC	CASSRPGQVIYEQYF
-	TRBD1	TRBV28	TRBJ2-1	TGTGCCACCCAGGGACAGGGATTGGTTAGTGGTAGCTCCTACAATGAGCAGTTCTTC	CATQGQGLVSGSSYNEQFF
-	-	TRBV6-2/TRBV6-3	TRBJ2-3	TGTGCCAGCAGTTGGAGCCCGAAGACCACGGATACGCAGTATTTT	CASSWSPKTTDTQYF
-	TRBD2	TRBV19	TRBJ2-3	TGTGCCAGTAGTATTCCCCGGACTAGCCGACGGACAGATACGCAGTATTTT	CASSIPRTSRRTDTQYF
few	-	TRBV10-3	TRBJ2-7	TGTGCCATTAGGGACACCCTCTACGAGCAGTACTTC	CAIRDTLYEQYF
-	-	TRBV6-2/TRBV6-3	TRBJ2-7	TGTGCCAGCAGTTACGGGATGGGGCGCGGCTACGAGCAGTACTTC	CASSYGMGRGYEQYF
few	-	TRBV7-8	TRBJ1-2	TGTGCCAGCAGCTTAGAGCGGGGGTATGGCTACACCTTC	CASSLERGYGYTF
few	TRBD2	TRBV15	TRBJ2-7	TGTGCCACCAGGAGAGAGGCCGGGGGGGGTCTCAAGTACGAGCAGTACTTC	CATRREAGGGLKYEQYF
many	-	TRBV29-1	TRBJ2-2	TGCAGCGTTGATGGCCACACCGGGGAGCTGTTTTTT	CSVDGHTGELFF
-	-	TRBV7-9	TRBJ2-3	TGTGCCAGCAGCTTAGATCGGGACTTACCGAGCACAGATACGCAGTATTTT	CASSLDRDLPSTDTQYF
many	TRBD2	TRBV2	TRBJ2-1	TGTGCCAGCAGGGGACTAGTCGTAAACAATGAGCAGTTCTTC	CASRGLVVNNEQFF
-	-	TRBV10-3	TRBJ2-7	TGTGCCATCAGTGACGGGTACTCCTACGAGCAGTACTTC	CAISDGYSYEQYF
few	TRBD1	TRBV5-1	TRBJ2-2	TGCGCCAGCAGCCCCCGGCCGGGACAGGGAAGGAACACCGGGGAGCTGTTTTTT	CASSPRPGQGRNTGELFF
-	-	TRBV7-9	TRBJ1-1	TGTGCCGGCTCGAAGGGAATGAACACTGAAGCTTTCTTT	CAGSKGMNTEAFF
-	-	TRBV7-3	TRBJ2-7	TGTGCCAGCAGCAAGGATATGCCCTACGAGCAGTACTTC	CASSKDMPYEQYF
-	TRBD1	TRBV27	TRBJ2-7	TGTGCCAGCAGTTTAATCAGTTTCGGGACAGCCTACGAGCAGTACTTC	CASSLISFGTAYEQYF
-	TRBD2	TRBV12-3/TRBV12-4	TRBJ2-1	TGTGCCAGCAGTTTTCGTCTAGCGGGGGGGCCGGGCGATGAGCAGTTCTTC	CASSFRLAGGPGDEQFF
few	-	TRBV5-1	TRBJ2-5	TGCGCCAGCAGCACCGGGCAGACCCAGTACTTC	CASSTGQTQYF
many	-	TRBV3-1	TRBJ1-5	TGTGCCAGCAGCCCCCGGTGGGGGGGAAATCAGCCCCAGCATTTT	CASSPRWGGNQPQHF
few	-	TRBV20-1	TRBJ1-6	TGCAGTGCTCCAAACGACAGATCCAATTCACCCCTCCACTTT	CSAPNDRSNSPLHF
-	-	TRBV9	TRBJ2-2	TGTGCCAGCAGCGTAGAACCGGGACGGTCTTCGAACACCGGGGAGCTGTTTTTT	CASSVEPGRSSNTGELFF
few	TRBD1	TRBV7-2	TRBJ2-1	TGTGCCAGCAGTCGGGACAGAACCTACAATGAGCAGTTCTTC	CASSRDRTYNEQFF
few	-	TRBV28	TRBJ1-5	TGTGCCAGCGCGCAGGGCGCTCAGCCCCAGCATTTT	CASAQGAQPQHF
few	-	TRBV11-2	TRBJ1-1	TGTGCCAGCAGCTTAGTCGAAGGGGTTGGGGAAGCTTTCTTT	CASSLVEGVGEAFF
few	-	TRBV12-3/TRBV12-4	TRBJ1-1	TGTGCCAGCAGTCCGGGACACTCGAACACTGAAGCTTTCTTT	CASSPGHSNTEAFF